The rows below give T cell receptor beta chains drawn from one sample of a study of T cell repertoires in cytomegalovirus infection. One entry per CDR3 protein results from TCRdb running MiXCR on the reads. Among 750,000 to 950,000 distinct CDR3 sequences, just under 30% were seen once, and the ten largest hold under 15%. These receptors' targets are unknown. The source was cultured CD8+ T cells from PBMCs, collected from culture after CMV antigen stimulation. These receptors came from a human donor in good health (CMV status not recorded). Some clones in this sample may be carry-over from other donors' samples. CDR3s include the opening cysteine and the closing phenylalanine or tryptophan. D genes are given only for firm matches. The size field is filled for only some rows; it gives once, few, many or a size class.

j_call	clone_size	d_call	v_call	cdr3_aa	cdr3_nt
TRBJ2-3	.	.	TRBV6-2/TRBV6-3	CASGGKYRGHFTDTQYF	TGTGCCAGCGGCGGGAAATACAGGGGACACTTCACAGATACGCAGTATTTT
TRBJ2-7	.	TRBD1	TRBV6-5	CASSYSRQGYEQYF	TGTGCCAGCAGTTACTCACGACAGGGCTACGAGCAGTACTTC
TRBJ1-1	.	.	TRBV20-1	CSARDEGEAFF	TGCAGTGCTAGAGATGAGGGTGAAGCTTTCTTT
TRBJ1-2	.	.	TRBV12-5	CASGLLGANGYTF	TGTGCTAGTGGTTTGTTGGGGGCCAATGGCTACACCTTC
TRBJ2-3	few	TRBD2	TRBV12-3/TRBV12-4	CASSAGGILGTDTQYF	TGTGCCAGCAGCGCCGGGGGGATACTGGGCACAGATACGCAGTATTTT
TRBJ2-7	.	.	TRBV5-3	CARRRRGWTSTYEQYF	TGTGCCAGAAGGCGACGAGGATGGACGTCGACCTACGAGCAGTACTTC
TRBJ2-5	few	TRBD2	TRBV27	CASQGLAGAVKETQYF	TGTGCCAGCCAAGGACTAGCGGGGGCCGTCAAAGAGACCCAGTACTTC
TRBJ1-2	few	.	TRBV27	CASSLSGTWGYGYTF	TGTGCCAGCAGTTTATCCGGGACCTGGGGCTATGGCTACACCTTC
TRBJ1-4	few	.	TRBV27	CASGRGNEKLFF	TGTGCCAGCGGAAGAGGAAATGAAAAACTGTTTTTT
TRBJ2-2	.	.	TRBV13	CASSSTLSGEGNTGELFF	TGTGCCAGCAGCTCCACACTCTCAGGGGAGGGGAACACCGGGGAGCTGTTTTTT
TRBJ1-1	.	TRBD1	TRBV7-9	CASRRDRGEAFF	TGTGCCAGCAGGCGCGACAGGGGTGAAGCTTTCTTT
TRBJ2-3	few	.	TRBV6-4	CASSDGEGASTDTQYF	TGTGCCAGCAGTGACGGGGAAGGGGCCAGCACAGATACGCAGTATTTT
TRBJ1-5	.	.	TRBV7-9	CASSLGQGNQPQRF	TGTGCCAGCAGCTTGGGTCAGGGCAATCAGCCCCAGCGTTTT
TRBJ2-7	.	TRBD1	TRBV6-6	CASSYSTGGGYEQYF	TGTGCCAGCAGTTACTCGACAGGGGGCGGGTACGAGCAGTACTTC
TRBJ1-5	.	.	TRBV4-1	CASSQVGLEVRGSIQPQHF	TGCGCCAGCAGCCAAGTAGGATTGGAGGTGCGGGGTAGTATTCAGCCCCAGCATTTT
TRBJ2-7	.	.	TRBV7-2	CASSLPVGINHEQYF	TGTGCCAGCAGCTTACCAGTGGGAATTAACCACGAGCAGTACTTC
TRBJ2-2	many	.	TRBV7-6	CASSPEPVTGELFF	TGTGCCAGCAGCCCCGAGCCGGTCACCGGGGAGCTGTTTTTT
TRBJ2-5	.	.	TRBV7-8	CASTGEDQETQYF	TGTGCCAGCACCGGGGAAGATCAAGAGACCCAGTACTTC
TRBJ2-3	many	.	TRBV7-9	CASTGRGAVTDTQYF	TGTGCCAGCACCGGCCGGGGGGCTGTCACAGATACGCAGTATTTT
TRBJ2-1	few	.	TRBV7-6	CASRGSAGNEQFF	TGTGCCAGCAGGGGGTCGGCTGGAAATGAGCAGTTCTTC
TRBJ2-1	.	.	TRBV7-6	CASSPWGSNEQFF	TGTGCCAGCAGCCCATGGGGGTCCAATGAGCAGTTCTTC
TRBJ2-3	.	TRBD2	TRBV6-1	CASSYISLAGPEADTQYF	TGTGCCAGCAGTTACATTTCACTAGCGGGTCCAGAGGCAGATACGCAGTATTTT
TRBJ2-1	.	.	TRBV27	CASSFRTNEQFF	TGTGCCAGCAGTTTTCGAACCAATGAGCAGTTCTTC
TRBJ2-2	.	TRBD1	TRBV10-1	CASSSGQGSYTGELFF	TGCGCCAGCAGCTCCGGACAGGGGAGTTACACCGGGGAGCTGTTTTTT
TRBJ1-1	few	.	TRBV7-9	CASSLTGFGNTEAFF	TGTGCCAGCAGTCTTACTGGATTTGGGAACACTGAAGCTTTCTTT
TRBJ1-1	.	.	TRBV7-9	CASSLKVGLNTEAFF	TGTGCCAGCAGCTTAAAAGTCGGCCTGAACACTGAAGCTTTCTTT
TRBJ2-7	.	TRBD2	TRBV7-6	CASSRTGGRRDGPSYEQYF	TGTGCCAGCAGCCGCACGGGGGGTCGTAGAGATGGACCCTCCTACGAGCAGTACTTC
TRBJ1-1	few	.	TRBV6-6	CASSRGGGSEAFF	TGTGCCAGCAGCCGCGGCGGCGGTTCTGAAGCTTTCTTT
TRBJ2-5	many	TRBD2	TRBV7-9	CASSFRTSASETQYF	TGTGCCAGCAGCTTCCGGACTAGCGCCTCGGAGACCCAGTACTTC
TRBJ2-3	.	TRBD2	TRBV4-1	CASSQVPGGGRRTDTQYF	TGCGCCAGCAGCCAAGTCCCCGGGGGGGGCCGACGCACAGATACGCAGTATTTT
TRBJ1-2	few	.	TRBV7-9	CASSSAGARYTF	TGTGCCAGCAGCTCGGCAGGGGCGCGCTACACCTTC
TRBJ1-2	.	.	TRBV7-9	CASSSLARQAHYGYTF	TGTGCCAGCAGCTCGCTTGCCCGACAGGCACACTATGGCTACACCTTC
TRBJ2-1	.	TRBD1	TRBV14	CASSQVGTGAYNEQFF	TGTGCCAGCAGCCAAGTTGGGACAGGGGCCTACAATGAGCAGTTCTTC
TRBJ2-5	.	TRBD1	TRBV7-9	CADGQGAGETQYF	TGTGCAGACGGACAGGGGGCGGGAGAGACCCAGTACTTC
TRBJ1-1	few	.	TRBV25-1	CASSERGGQEAFF	TGTGCCAGCAGTGAGAGGGGGGGGCAGGAAGCTTTCTTT
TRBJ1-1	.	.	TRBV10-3	CAISDEVTRNTEAFF	TGTGCCATCAGTGATGAGGTTACCCGGAACACTGAAGCTTTCTTT
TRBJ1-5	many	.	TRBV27	CASSHPGTQKYSNQPQHF	TGTGCCAGCAGTCACCCCGGGACACAAAAATATAGCAATCAGCCCCAGCATTTT
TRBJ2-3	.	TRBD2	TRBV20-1	CSARAASGGAKTDTQYF	TGCAGTGCTAGAGCGGCTAGCGGGGGGGCGAAGACAGATACGCAGTATTTT
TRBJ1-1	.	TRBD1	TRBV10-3	CAITTTGGPSPNTEAFF	TGTGCCATCACCACGACAGGGGGCCCATCACCGAACACTGAAGCTTTCTTT
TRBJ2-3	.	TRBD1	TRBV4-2	CASSHSAGTVLDTQYF	TGTGCCAGCAGCCATTCTGCCGGGACAGTTCTGGATACGCAGTATTTT
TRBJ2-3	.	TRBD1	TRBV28	CASSLIGTASTDTRYF	TGTGCCAGCAGTTTAATTGGGACAGCTAGCACAGATACGCGGTATTTT
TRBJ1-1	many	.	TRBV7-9	CASSMSGTEAFF	TGTGCCAGCAGCATGAGTGGGACTGAAGCTTTCTTT
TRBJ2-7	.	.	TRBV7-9	CASSLEGTSSYEQYF	TGTGCCAGCAGCCTTGAGGGGACGAGCTCCTACGAGCAGTACTTC
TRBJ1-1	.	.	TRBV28	CASSLGMMGLGTEAFF	TGTGCCAGCAGTTTGGGTATGATGGGCTTAGGCACTGAAGCTTTCTTT
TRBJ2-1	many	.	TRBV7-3	CASSIQQSGSRNEQFF	TGTGCCAGCAGCATCCAACAGTCCGGGAGCCGCAATGAGCAGTTCTTC
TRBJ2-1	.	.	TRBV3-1	CASSQDFQNNEQFF	TGTGCCAGCAGCCAAGATTTCCAGAACAATGAGCAGTTCTTC
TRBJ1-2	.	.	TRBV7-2	CASSLALGREGYGYTF	TGTGCCAGCAGCTTAGCGTTGGGCAGGGAGGGCTATGGCTACACCTTC
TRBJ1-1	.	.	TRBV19	CASSREWDTEAFF	TGTGCCAGTAGTAGGGAGTGGGACACTGAAGCTTTCTTT
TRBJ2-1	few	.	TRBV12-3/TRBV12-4	CASSFPTAYNEQFF	TGTGCCAGCAGTTTTCCGACAGCCTACAATGAGCAGTTCTTC
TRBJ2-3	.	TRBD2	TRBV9	CASSVEGLRYSTDTQYF	TGTGCCAGCAGCGTAGAGGGACTAAGATATAGCACAGATACGCAGTATTTT
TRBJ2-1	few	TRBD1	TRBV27	CASAQGQSYNEQFF	TGTGCCAGCGCCCAGGGACAGAGCTACAATGAGCAGTTCTTC
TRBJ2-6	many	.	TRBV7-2	CASSLARDGSSGANVLTF	TGTGCCAGCAGCTTAGCTCGGGACGGTAGCTCTGGGGCCAACGTCCTGACTTTC
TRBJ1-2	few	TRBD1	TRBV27	CASRFLPGQGLVNYGYTF	TGTGCCAGCAGATTTCTCCCGGGACAGGGCTTGGTTAACTATGGCTACACCTTC
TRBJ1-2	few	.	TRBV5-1	CASSLAGEGYLYGYTF	TGCGCCAGCAGCTTGGCGGGGGAAGGTTACCTCTATGGCTACACCTTC
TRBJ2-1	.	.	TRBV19	CASRDKGRRNNEQFF	TGTGCCAGTAGGGACAAGGGGCGCAGGAACAATGAGCAGTTCTTC
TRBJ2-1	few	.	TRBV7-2	CASSPFIGSKQFF	TGTGCCAGCAGCCCTTTCATTGGCAGTAAGCAGTTCTTC
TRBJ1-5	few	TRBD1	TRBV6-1	CASSEGRGPDQPQHF	TGTGCCAGCAGTGAAGGCAGGGGGCCAGATCAGCCCCAGCATTTT
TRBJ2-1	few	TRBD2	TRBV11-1	CASSFRTSPPDEQFF	TGTGCCAGCAGCTTTCGGACTAGCCCACCAGATGAGCAGTTCTTC